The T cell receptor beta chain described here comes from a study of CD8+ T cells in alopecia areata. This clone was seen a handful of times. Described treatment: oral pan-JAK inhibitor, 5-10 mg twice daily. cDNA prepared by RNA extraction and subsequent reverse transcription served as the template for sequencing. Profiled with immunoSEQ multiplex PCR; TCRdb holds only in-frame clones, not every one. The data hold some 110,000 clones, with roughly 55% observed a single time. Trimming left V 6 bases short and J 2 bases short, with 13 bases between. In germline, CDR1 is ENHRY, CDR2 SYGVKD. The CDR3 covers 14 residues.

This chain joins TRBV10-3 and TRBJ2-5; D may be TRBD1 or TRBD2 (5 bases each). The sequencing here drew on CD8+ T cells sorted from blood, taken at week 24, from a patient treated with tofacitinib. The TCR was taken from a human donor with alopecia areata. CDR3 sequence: CAIRDGASQETQYF. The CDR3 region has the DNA TGTGCCATCAGGGACGGGGCCTCTCAAGAGACCCAGTACTTC.